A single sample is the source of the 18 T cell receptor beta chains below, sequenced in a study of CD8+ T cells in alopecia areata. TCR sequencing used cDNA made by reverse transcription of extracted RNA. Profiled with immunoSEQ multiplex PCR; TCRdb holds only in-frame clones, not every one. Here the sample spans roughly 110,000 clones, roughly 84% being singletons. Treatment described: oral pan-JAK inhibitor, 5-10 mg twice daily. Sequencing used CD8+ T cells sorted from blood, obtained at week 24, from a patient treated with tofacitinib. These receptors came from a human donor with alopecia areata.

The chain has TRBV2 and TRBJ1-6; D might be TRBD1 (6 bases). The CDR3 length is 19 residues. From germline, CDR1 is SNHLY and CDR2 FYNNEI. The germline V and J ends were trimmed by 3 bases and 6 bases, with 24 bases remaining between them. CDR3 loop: CASSDRGFGGPSLNSPLHF. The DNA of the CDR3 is TGTGCCAGCAGTGATCGGGGGTTCGGGGGGCCCAGCCTTAATTCACCCCTCCACTTT.

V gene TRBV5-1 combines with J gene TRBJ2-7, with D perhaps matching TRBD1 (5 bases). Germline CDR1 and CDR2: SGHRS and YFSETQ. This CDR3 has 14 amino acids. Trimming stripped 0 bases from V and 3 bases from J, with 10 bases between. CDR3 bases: TGCGCCAGCAGCTTGGGGCAGGGTGTCTACGAGCAGTACTTC. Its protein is CASSLGQGVYEQYF.

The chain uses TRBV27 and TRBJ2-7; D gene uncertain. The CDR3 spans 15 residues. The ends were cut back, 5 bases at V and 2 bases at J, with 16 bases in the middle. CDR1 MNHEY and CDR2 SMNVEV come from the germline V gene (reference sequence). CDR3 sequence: CASSLSTSTAYEQYF. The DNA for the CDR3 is TGTGCCAGCAGTCTTTCAACATCAACAGCCTACGAGCAGTACTTC.

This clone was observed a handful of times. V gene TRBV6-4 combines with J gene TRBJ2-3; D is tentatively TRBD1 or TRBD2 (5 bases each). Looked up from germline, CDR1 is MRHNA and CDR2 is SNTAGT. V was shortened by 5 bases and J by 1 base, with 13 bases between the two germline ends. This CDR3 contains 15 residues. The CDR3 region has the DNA TGTGCCAGCAGTCCCCAGGGAGAAGGCACAGATACGCAGTATTTT. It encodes CASSPQGEGTDTQYF.

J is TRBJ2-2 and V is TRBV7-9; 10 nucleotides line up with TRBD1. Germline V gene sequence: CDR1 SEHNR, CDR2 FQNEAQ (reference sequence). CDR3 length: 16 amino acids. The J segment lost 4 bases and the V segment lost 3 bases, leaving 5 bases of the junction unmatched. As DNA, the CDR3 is TGTGCCAGCAGCTTCCGACAGGGGGCGGGCACCGGGGAGCTGTTTTTT. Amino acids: CASSFRQGAGTGELFF.

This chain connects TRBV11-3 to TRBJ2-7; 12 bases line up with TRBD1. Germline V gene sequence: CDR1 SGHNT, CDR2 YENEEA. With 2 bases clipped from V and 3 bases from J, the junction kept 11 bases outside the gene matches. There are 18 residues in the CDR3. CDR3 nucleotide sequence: TGTGCCAGCAGCTTAACGCCGGGACAGGGGGCAACTTACTACGAGCAGTACTTC. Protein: CASSLTPGQGATYYEQYF.

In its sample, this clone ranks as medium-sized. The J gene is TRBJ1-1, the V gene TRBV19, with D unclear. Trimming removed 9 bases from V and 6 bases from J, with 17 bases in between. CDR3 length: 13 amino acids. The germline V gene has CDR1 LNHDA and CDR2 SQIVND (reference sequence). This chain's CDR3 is CASRPDSTAEAFF. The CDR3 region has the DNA TGTGCCAGCCGGCCCGATTCCACGGCTGAAGCTTTCTTT.

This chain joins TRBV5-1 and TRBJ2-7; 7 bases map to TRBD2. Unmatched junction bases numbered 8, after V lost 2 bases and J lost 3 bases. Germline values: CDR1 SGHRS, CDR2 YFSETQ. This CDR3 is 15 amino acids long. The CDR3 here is CASSFDSGTLYEQYF. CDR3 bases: TGCGCCAGCAGCTTCGACAGCGGGACCCTCTACGAGCAGTACTTC.

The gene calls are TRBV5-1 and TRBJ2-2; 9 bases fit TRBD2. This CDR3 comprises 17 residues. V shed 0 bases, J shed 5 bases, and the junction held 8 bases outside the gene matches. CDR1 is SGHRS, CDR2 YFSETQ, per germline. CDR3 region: CASSLAASGESTGELFF. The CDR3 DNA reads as TGCGCCAGCAGCTTGGCAGCTAGCGGGGAGAGTACCGGGGAGCTGTTTTTT.

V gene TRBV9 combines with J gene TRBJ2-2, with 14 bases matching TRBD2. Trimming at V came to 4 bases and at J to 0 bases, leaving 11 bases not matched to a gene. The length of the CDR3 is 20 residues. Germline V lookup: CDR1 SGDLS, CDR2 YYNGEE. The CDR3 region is CASSFPAGLAGAANTGELFF. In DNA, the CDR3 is TGTGCCAGCAGCTTCCCTGCGGGACTAGCGGGGGCCGCGAACACCGGGGAGCTGTTTTTT.

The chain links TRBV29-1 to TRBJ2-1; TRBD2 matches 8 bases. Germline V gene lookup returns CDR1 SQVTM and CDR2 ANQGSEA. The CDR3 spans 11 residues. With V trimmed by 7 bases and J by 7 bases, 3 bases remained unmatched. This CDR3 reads CSAGTSNEQFF. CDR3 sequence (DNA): TGCAGCGCCGGGACTAGTAATGAGCAGTTCTTC.

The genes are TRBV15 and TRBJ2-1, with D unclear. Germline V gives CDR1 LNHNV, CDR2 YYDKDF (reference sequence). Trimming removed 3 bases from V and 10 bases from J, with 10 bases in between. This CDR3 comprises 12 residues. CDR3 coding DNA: TGTGCCACCAGCAGCTTCAGTCAGGAGCAGTTCTTC. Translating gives CATSSFSQEQFF.

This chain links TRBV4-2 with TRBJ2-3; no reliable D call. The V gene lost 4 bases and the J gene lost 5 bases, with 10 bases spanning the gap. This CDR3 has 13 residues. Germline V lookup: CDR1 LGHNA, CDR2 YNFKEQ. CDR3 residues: CASSPLLGDTQYF. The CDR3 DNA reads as TGTGCCAGCAGCCCTCTCCTTGGAGATACGCAGTATTTT.

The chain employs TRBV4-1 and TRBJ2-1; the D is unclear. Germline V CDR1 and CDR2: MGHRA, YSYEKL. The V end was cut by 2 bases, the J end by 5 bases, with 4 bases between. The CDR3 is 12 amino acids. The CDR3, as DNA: TGCGCCAGCAGCCAAAGGGACAATGAGCAGTTCTTC. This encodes CASSQRDNEQFF.

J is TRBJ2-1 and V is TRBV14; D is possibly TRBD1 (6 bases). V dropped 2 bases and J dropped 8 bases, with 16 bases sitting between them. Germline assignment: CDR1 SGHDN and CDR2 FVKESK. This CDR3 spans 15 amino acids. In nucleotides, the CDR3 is TGTGCCAGCAGCCAAACGCCAGGGGCCGGGGATGAGCAGTTCTTC. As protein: CASSQTPGAGDEQFF.

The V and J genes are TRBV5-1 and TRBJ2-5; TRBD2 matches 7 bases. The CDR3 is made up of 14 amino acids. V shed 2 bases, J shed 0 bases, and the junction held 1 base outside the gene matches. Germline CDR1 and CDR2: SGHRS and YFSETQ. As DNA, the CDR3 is TGCGCCAGCAGCTTCGGGACTAACCAAGAGACCCAGTACTTC. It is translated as CASSFGTNQETQYF.

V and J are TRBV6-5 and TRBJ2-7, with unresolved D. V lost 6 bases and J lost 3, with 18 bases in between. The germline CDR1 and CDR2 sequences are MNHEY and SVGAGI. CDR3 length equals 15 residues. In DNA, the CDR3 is TGTGCCAGCAGCCCGCAGCCGGTTCCTATCTACGAGCAGTACTTC. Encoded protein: CASSPQPVPIYEQYF.

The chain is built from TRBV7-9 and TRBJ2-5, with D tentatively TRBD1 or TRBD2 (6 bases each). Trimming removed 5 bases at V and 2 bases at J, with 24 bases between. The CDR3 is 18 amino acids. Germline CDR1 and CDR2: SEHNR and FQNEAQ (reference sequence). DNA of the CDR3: TGTGCCAGCAGCCCCATGGGCGTGGGGGGCCTCCCGCAAGAGACCCAGTACTTC. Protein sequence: CASSPMGVGGLPQETQYF.